The following is a TCR beta chain sequence with its context. Its target antigen remains unknown. No quality values exist for individual bases; no much larger clone is one base distant. Trimming takes 3 bases from V and 6 bases from J, and the germline ends sit 12 bases apart. Per the germline V gene, KGHSH is the CDR1 and LQKENI is the CDR2. The CDR3 sequence holds 13 residues, the cysteine and phenylalanine included. Of all the DNA, just the CDR3 is kept, 39 bases in frame from base 1. The time point label, as the study defines it: about 28 days (+/-7) after the second vaccine dose. The label giving this sample's treatment or condition can be read as: meningococcal conjugate vaccine given as trial control. Vaccinee samples came from UK trials COV001 and COV002, including a single-blind randomized controlled phase 2/3 trial of AZD1222 (ChAdOx1 nCoV-19) in healthy adults. For TCRbeta chain sequencing, PBMC samples from trial participants were taken at day 0 and at day 28 after the second dose.

The data are from a study of T cell responses to AZD1222 COVID-19 vaccine (dated by TCRdb to about 2021). Turning to the overall study: TCR sequencing was performed for more than 230 trial participants, of whom roughly 200 were given two doses of AZD1222 and some 25 were given two doses of MenACWY control vaccine. Trial participants were enrolled by age into subgroups of 18-55, 56-69 and 70-plus years, and around 150, 28 and 57 TCR-sequenced participants, respectively, were included in these subgroups. Overall results and qualifications from the work: After two AZD1222 doses, spike-specific TCR breadth and depth were significantly higher than at day 0 and than in MenACWY recipients. In the small 56-69-year group, the increase in depth fell short of significance, most likely because of low power. Reportedly, almost half of the unique spike-specific TCRs recognized epitopes lying outside the regions that are mutated in the B.1.351 and B.1.1.7 variants. Because no day 14 peak-response samples were available, repertoires were characterized only after the peak T cell response. Vaccine-associated CD4 TCRs spanned the whole spike protein, with dominant responses in regions 160-218 and 743-854. Only five to seven AZD1222 recipients were SARS-CoV-2 seropositive at baseline, limiting conclusions about previously exposed vaccinees. Participants were mostly white British and included more females than males, and it was suggested by the authors that clonal diversity may have been underestimated.

The CDR3 regions of human TCRbeta chains were analyzed by immunosequencing. The study's own analysis went as follows. TCRs in the repertoires were matched against a reference library of SARS-CoV-2-specific TCRs that had been generated with the MIRA antigen-specificity platform. Breadth was defined as the fraction of unique TCRs that were SARS-CoV-2-associated, and depth was defined as the fraction of total T cells that were SARS-CoV-2-associated. Each spike-specific TCR was assigned to its reactive spike region and to a CD4 or CD8 class using the MIRA data. Log10-transformed breadth and depth values were compared by one-way ANOVA with Sidak's multiple comparisons tests. Not all clones reach the TCRdb copy of this immuneACCESS table, which keeps in-frame sequences only. Checked studies attribute under half of the gap to unresolved V genes and leave the rest unexplained. The V and J calls and the clone size are those of that table, but D and trimming were determined from the DNA. Counted in this sample were 140,000 or so clones; roughly 89% of them appeared once. Roughly 7.5% of the sample is in the top ten clones.

The sequence joins TRBV18 to TRBJ2-7; TRBD1 might be the D gene, on 6 matching bases. The sample here was peripheral blood, taken 28 days after the second dose of the MenACWY control vaccine. This TCR derives from an adult who received the MenACWY meningococcal vaccine as a control. The bases read TGTGCCAGCTCACCTGTACAGGGTTCCGAGCAGTACTTC. This yields the protein CASSPVQGSEQYF. The CDR3 plus the reference TRBV18 and TRBJ2-7 genes for the other parts give the full variable domain: NAGVMQNPRHLVRRRGQEARLRCSPMKGHSHVYWYRQLPEEGLKFMVYLQKENIIDESGMPKERFSAEFPKEGPSILRIQQVVRGDSAAYFCASSPVQGSEQYFGPGTRLTVT.